The 32 T cell receptor beta chains listed next were all sequenced from one sample in a study of blood T cells in healthy people across ages. PCR was performed a second time for about 7 to 11 cycles using a sample-barcoded 5' primer and a J-beta primer mix. TCRdb processed the 5' RACE reads anew with MiXCR; each CDR3 protein has one entry. The table records approximately 730,000 distinct CDR3 sequences, 40% to 65% of them present only once. The specimen was blood. These TCRs come from an elderly man in good health.

This clonotype occurred once. The chain has TRBV7-9 and TRBJ2-7; D possibly matches TRBD1 or TRBD2 (6 bases each). The CDR3 extends over 14 amino acids. Trimming shortened V by 0 bases and J by 7 bases, and 13 bases separated the two germline ends. Germline V gives CDR1 SEHNR, CDR2 FQNEAQ (reference sequence). DNA of the CDR3: TGTGCCAGCAGCTTAGCCTCATCGGGGGCGGAGCAGTACTTC. This encodes CASSLASSGAEQYF.

The V gene is TRBV18, the J gene TRBJ2-4; D is possibly TRBD1 or TRBD2 (5 bases each). V lost 0 bases to trimming and J lost 6 bases, with 24 bases between them. CDR1 and CDR2 from the germline V gene are KGHSH and LQKENI. CDR3 length: 19 residues. The DNA of the CDR3 is TGTGCCAGCTCACCACCGGGGGAACGGACAATTCGAGATTTAAACATTCAGTACTTC. It is translated as CASSPPGERTIRDLNIQYF.

A few counts support this clonotype. The chain couples TRBV4-1 to TRBJ2-1; 11 positions match TRBD2. The J call may be faulty, since TRBJ2-7 better matches the DNA end. The CDR3 extends over 16 amino acids. Per the germline V gene, CDR1 is MGHRA and CDR2 is YSYEKL. The CDR3 sequence is CASSQPTSGRSNEQYF. CDR3 DNA sequence: TGCGCCAGCAGCCAACCTACTAGCGGGAGATCTAACGAGCAGTACTTC.

This clonotype was seen at least ten times. The genes are TRBV20-1 and TRBJ2-6, with D unresolved. The CDR3 extends over 13 amino acids. Trimming took 0 bases from V and 2 from J, leaving 2 bases between them. Germline CDR1 DFQATT, CDR2 SNEGSKA (reference sequence). In DNA form, the CDR3 reads TGCAGTGCTAGAGATCCTGGGGCCAACGTCCTGACTTTC. Translation: CSARDPGANVLTF.

The sample holds a few counts of this clonotype. The chain links TRBV24-1 to TRBJ2-3, with TRBD1 identical over 7 bases. V lost 0 bases, J lost 0 bases, and 5 bases stayed unmatched. The germline CDR1 and CDR2 sequences are KGHDR and SFDVKD. This CDR3 has 17 amino acids. The CDR3 reads CATSDLSQGISTDTQYF. The CDR3 bases are TGTGCCACCAGTGATTTGTCACAGGGGATTAGCACAGATACGCAGTATTTT.

This chain uses TRBV18 with TRBJ2-3; D ambiguous. Trimming removed 1 base from V and 2 bases from J, with 10 bases in between. The CDR3 sequence is 15 residues long. Looked up from germline, CDR1 is KGHSH and CDR2 is LQKENI. The DNA of the CDR3 is TGTGCCAGCTCACCACAAACCAGCTACACAGATACGCAGTATTTT. This translates into CASSPQTSYTDTQYF.

This clonotype was observed a single time. The V gene is TRBV15, the J gene TRBJ2-5; TRBD2 aligns across 11 bases. Germline assignment: CDR1 LNHNV and CDR2 YYDKDF (reference sequence). The CDR3 length is 14 residues. J gave up 5 bases and V 5 bases, and 4 bases lay outside the gene matches. This CDR3 reads CATSARTSGETQYF. In DNA, the CDR3 is TGTGCCACCAGCGCCCGGACTAGCGGGGAGACCCAGTACTTC.

The chain links TRBV20-1 to TRBJ2-3; 8 bases align to TRBD1. CDR3 size: 17 residues. The V gene's germline CDR1 is DFQATT and CDR2 SNEGSKA (reference sequence). V was pared by 5 bases and J by 1 base, with 14 bases of the junction left unmatched. The CDR3 spells CSARATGTGRRTDTQYF. In nucleotides, the CDR3 is TGCAGTGCTCGCGCAACCGGGACAGGCCGACGCACAGATACGCAGTATTTT.

The rearrangement uses TRBV20-1 and TRBJ2-3, with unresolved D. Trimming left V 0 bases short and J 0 bases short, with 10 bases between. From germline, CDR1 is DFQATT and CDR2 SNEGSKA (reference sequence). The CDR3 consists of 15 residues. The CDR3 nucleotides read TGCAGTGCTAGAGAAACATACACTAGCACAGATACGCAGTATTTT. Translation: CSARETYTSTDTQYF.

CDR3 in DNA: TGTGCCATCAGTCCCGGCGGCGGAGATAACAATGAGCAGTTCTTC. Translating it yields CAISPGGGDNNEQFF. The chain recombines TRBV10-3 with TRBJ2-1; D is unclear. The CDR3 has 15 residues. From germline, CDR1 is ENHRY and CDR2 SYGVKD. Trimming pared 5 bases from V and 5 bases from J, leaving 16 bases between.

Concerning this clonotype: This may come from a read error, since a much larger clone is one base off. The chain joins TRBV5-6 to TRBJ2-3; D is ambiguous. The DNA end is a closer match to TRBJ1-5, so the J assignment may be wrong. Germline V gene sequence: CDR1 SGHDT, CDR2 YYEEEE. CDR3 length: 16 amino acids. In nucleotides, the CDR3 is TGTGCCAGCAGCTTTTTTGGCACCGCCGCAACAGATACGCAGCATTTT. This sequence encodes CASSFFGTAATDTQHF.

Regarding this clonotype: This may be a read error, as it is one base from a much larger clone. The chain recombines TRBV28 with TRBJ2-3; 12 bases are shared with TRBD1. Trimming took 5 bases from V and 9 from J; bases not matched to a gene: 6. Per germline, CDR1 MDHEN and CDR2 SYDVKM. The CDR3 sequence is 14 residues long. The CDR3 protein is CASSTGTGGATQYF. The CDR3 nucleotides read TGTGCCAGCAGTACCGGGACAGGGGGCGCGACGCAGTATTTT.

The V gene is TRBV7-2, the J gene TRBJ2-7; D is possibly TRBD2 (6 bases). The CDR3 loop spans 13 amino acids. Between the trimmed V and J ends, which lost 5 bases and 4 bases, there was a span of 12 bases. Germline CDR1 SGHTA, CDR2 FQGNSA. The chain's CDR3 is CASSDRGRYEQYF. CDR3 DNA: TGTGCCAGCAGCGACCGGGGGAGGTACGAGCAGTACTTC.

The chain has TRBV20-1 and TRBJ2-5, with 7 nucleotides matching TRBD1. The V gene's germline CDR1 is DFQATT and CDR2 SNEGSKA (reference sequence). The CDR3 covers 14 residues. Trimming cost V 5 bases and J 1 base; bases outside gene matches: 7. In nucleotides, the CDR3 is TGCAGTGCTGACAGGGCTGGAGTCCAAGAGACCCAGTACTTC. Protein sequence: CSADRAGVQETQYF.

The rearrangement joins TRBV28 to TRBJ2-5, with D unresolved. This CDR3 contains 15 residues. Per the germline V gene, CDR1 is MDHEN and CDR2 is SYDVKM. The V and J ends lost 4 bases and 3 bases respectively, with 15 bases between them. The chain's CDR3 is CASSSPTGGEETQYF. The CDR3 DNA reads TGTGCCAGCAGTTCCCCGACGGGCGGTGAAGAGACCCAGTACTTC.

This clonotype was seen a few times. This rearrangement joins TRBV5-1 to TRBJ2-1, with TRBD2 matching over 11 bases. Trimming took 1 base from V and 7 from J; bases not matched to a gene: 4. The CDR3 runs to 15 residues. The germline V gene encodes CDR1 SGHRS and CDR2 YFSETQ. The CDR3 region has the DNA TGCGCCAGCAGCTTGACTAGCGGGAGAAGAAATGAGCAGTTCTTC. As protein: CASSLTSGRRNEQFF.

This clonotype appeared a few times. The V gene is TRBV28, the J gene TRBJ2-7; maybe TRBD1 (5 bases). Trimming shortened V by 2 bases and J by 9 bases, and 11 bases separated the two germline ends. Germline loops: CDR1 MDHEN, CDR2 SYDVKM. This CDR3 is built from 12 residues. The CDR3 reads CASSLRQGGQYF. DNA of the CDR3: TGTGCCAGCAGTTTAAGGCAGGGCGGGCAGTACTTC.

This clonotype has just a few counts. CDR3 sequence (DNA): TGTGCCAGCAGGACAGGGCCCACCAAAAACATTCAGTACTTC. As protein: CASRTGPTKNIQYF. The V gene is TRBV2, the J gene TRBJ2-4; TRBD1 agrees at 7 bases. The V and J ends lost 6 bases and 2 bases, in that order; junction bases with no gene match: 4. This CDR3 contains 14 residues. Germline V lookup: CDR1 SNHLY, CDR2 FYNNEI.

V and J are TRBV3-1 and TRBJ2-1, with D unclear. Germline CDR1 reads LGHDT; CDR2 reads YNNKEL (reference sequence). V lost 4 bases and J lost 3, with 13 bases in between. The CDR3 sequence is 15 residues long. The CDR3 here is CASSPFLGNYNEQFF. In DNA, the CDR3 is TGTGCCAGCAGCCCTTTCTTAGGCAACTACAATGAGCAGTTCTTC.

V gene TRBV28 combines with J gene TRBJ2-5, with D hard to call. Judging by the DNA end, TRBJ2-7 fits better; the J call may be wrong. From germline, CDR1 is MDHEN and CDR2 SYDVKM. CDR3 length equals 14 residues. CDR3 DNA: TGTGCCAGCAGTTCCCCCGGTATGGTAGACGAGCAGTACTTC. Translating it yields CASSSPGMVDEQYF.

This clonotype has more than one count but fewer than ten. This sequence joins TRBV7-2 and TRBJ2-2, with D perhaps matching TRBD1 or TRBD2 (6 bases each). Deletions cut 5 bases from V and 6 bases from J, with 10 bases between. The CDR3 runs to 13 residues. Germline V gene data show CDR1 as SGHTA and CDR2 as FQGNSA. CDR3 sequence: CASSQEGAGELFF. The DNA of the CDR3 is TGTGCCAGCAGCCAGGAGGGGGCCGGGGAGCTGTTTTTT.

V is TRBV27 and J is TRBJ2-5; 7 bases line up with TRBD1. The J segment lost 5 bases and the V segment lost 5 bases, leaving 8 bases of the junction unmatched. The CDR3 covers 14 residues. From germline, CDR1 is MNHEY and CDR2 SMNVEV (reference sequence). As DNA, the CDR3 is TGTGCCAGCAGTGTATGGACAGGTTCGGAGACCCAGTACTTC. The encoded protein is CASSVWTGSETQYF.

This clonotype was seen only once. The chain joins TRBV6-6 to TRBJ1-3, with D possibly matching TRBD1 (6 bases). Per the germline V gene, CDR1 is MNHNY and CDR2 is SVGAGI (reference sequence). V was trimmed by 5 bases and J by 4 bases, leaving 12 bases between them. The CDR3 loop spans 14 amino acids. CDR3 DNA sequence: TGTGCCAGCAGTCCCACAGGGTTCGGAAACACCATATATTTT. Protein: CASSPTGFGNTIYF.

The chain combines TRBV9 with TRBJ1-1; D unclear. The CDR3 sequence is 17 residues long. CDR1 and CDR2 from the germline V gene are SGDLS and YYNGEE. V was pared by 4 bases and J by 0 bases, with 19 bases between. The CDR3 reads CASSPWQRRFVNTEAFF. The CDR3 nucleotides read TGTGCCAGCAGCCCGTGGCAGAGACGGTTCGTGAACACTGAAGCTTTCTTT. Combining the CDR3 with reference TRBV9 and TRBJ1-1 gives the whole variable domain DSGVTQTPKHLITATGQRVTLRCSPRSGDLSVYWYQQSLDQGLQFLIQYYNGEERAKGNILERFSAQQFPDLHSELNLSSLELGDSALYFCASSPWQRRFVNTEAFFGQGTRLTVV.

This clonotype was observed a few times. The chain combines TRBV20-1 with TRBJ2-3; TRBD1 or TRBD2 may be the D gene (5 bases each). The CDR3 spans 14 residues. CDR1 and CDR2 from the germline V gene are DFQATT and SNEGSKA (reference sequence). V lost 1 base and J lost 4, with 12 bases in between. The CDR3 region has the DNA TGCAGTGCTAGAGCTAGCAGGGCGGCAGATACGCAGTATTTT. Translated: CSARASRAADTQYF.

The chain is built from TRBV18 and TRBJ1-1; possible D gene TRBD1, 5 bases. V was pared by 4 bases and J by 0 bases, with 12 bases between. The germline V gene encodes CDR1 KGHSH and CDR2 LQKENI. The length of the CDR3 is 15 residues. The CDR3, as DNA: TGTGCCAGCTCACTACTCCGGGGGATGAACACTGAAGCTTTCTTT. Translating it yields CASSLLRGMNTEAFF.

This clonotype was observed a handful of times. The V call is TRBV9, the J call TRBJ2-3; D unresolved. The CDR3 is made up of 16 amino acids. The germline V and J ends were trimmed by 2 bases and 2 bases, with 15 bases remaining between them. Per the germline V gene, CDR1 is SGDLS and CDR2 is YYNGEE. The DNA of the CDR3 is TGTGCCAGCAGCGTTCTACGGGTATCCCCCACAGATACGCAGTATTTT. This translates into CASSVLRVSPTDTQYF.

This sequence joins TRBV7-9 and TRBJ1-2, with TRBD1 identical over 9 bases. V lost 2 bases to trimming and J lost 4 bases; unmatched junction nucleotides: 11. This CDR3 contains 17 residues. Germline assignment: CDR1 SEHNR and CDR2 FQNEAQ (reference sequence). As DNA, the CDR3 is TGTGCCAGCAGCTTAAGGCTCTTGGGGACAGGGTTCTATGGCTACACCTTC. Its protein product is CASSLRLLGTGFYGYTF.

This clonotype came up a few times. The chain combines TRBV9 with TRBJ2-4; no reliable D call. CDR1 is SGDLS, CDR2 YYNGEE, per germline. This CDR3 contains 15 residues. V was clipped by 3 bases and J by 6 bases, with 16 bases between them. CDR3 residues: CASSASRSLVNIQYF. CDR3 sequence (DNA): TGTGCCAGCAGCGCCTCCCGGAGCCTGGTAAACATTCAGTACTTC.

This clonotype was seen only once. CDR3 region: CATSEAGGAWDEQFF. CDR3 bases: TGTGCCACCAGTGAAGCAGGGGGCGCTTGGGATGAGCAGTTCTTC. The J gene is TRBJ2-1, the V gene TRBV24-1, with TRBD1 matching over 8 bases. V lost 4 bases, J lost 8 bases, and 9 bases stayed unmatched. The CDR3 consists of 15 residues. CDR1 KGHDR and CDR2 SFDVKD come from the germline V gene.

At least ten counts were recorded for this clonotype. The chain links TRBV10-3 to TRBJ2-5; D possibly corresponds to TRBD1 (5 bases). Per the germline V gene, CDR1 is ENHRY and CDR2 is SYGVKD. The CDR3 contains 14 residues. Trimming cost V 6 bases and J 2 bases, with 13 bases left between them. CDR3 nucleotide sequence: TGTGCCATCAGAAAAGACAGAACTCAAGAGACCCAGTACTTC. It codes for CAIRKDRTQETQYF.

This clonotype turned up a few times. This sequence joins TRBV2 and TRBJ2-7, with D possibly being TRBD2 (6 bases). CDR3 size: 11 residues. Trimming took off 7 bases at V and 5 bases at J, with 9 bases between the two ends. The V gene's germline CDR1 is SNHLY and CDR2 FYNNEI. The CDR3 loop reads CASKTGDEQYF. In nucleotides, the CDR3 is TGTGCCAGCAAGACGGGGGACGAGCAGTACTTC.